The source of this TCR beta chain is a study of regulatory T cells in long-lasting Graves disease. Study results and limitations: Persistent patients shared about 3,000 public clonotypes among themselves. Newly diagnosed patients shared fewer, at roughly 970.

Looked up from germline, CDR1 is LGHNA and CDR2 is YSLEER. This CDR3 is built from 15 residues. Arm-PCR of CDR3 regions and iRepertoire HTBI primers were used to build TCR beta libraries. TCRdb called the multiplex PCR reads again in MiXCR, with one record for every CDR3 protein. The table lists a few hundred thousand distinct CDR3 sequences, 20% to 25% of them singletons. This clonotype was seen more than once but under ten times. As yet, its antigen is unknown. One base away lies a much larger clone, so this may be a sequencing read error. Time point: newly diagnosed GD, antithyroid drugs for less than 3 months. PBMCs were the source of the RNA used for TCR sequencing. In Xi'an, China, an endocrinology department was the source of patients. Peripheral blood, around 9.7 milliliters per patient, was collected in EDTA tubes.

This chain connects TRBV4-3 to TRBJ2-4; no definite D call. The receptor comes from a female donor with Graves disease. The sequencing here drew on peripheral blood mononuclear cells (PBMCs), taken at new diagnosis, from a patient treated with antithyroid drugs. The CDR3 loop is CAGSQDKAGANIQYF. The CDR3 bases are TGCGCCGGCAGCCAAGATAAGGCAGGAGCCAACATTCAGTACTTC.